The 22 T cell receptor beta chains below were found in one sample sequenced in a study of blood T cell repertoires in COVID-19. Generated by immunoSEQ multiplex PCR, the TCRdb table keeps only in-frame clones and is missing some. The sample yields tens of thousands of clones, about nine tenths seen once. The sample consisted of peripheral blood. The receptors come from an elderly woman with active COVID-19.

The V gene is TRBV7-8, the J gene TRBJ1-5, with D possibly TRBD1 on 5 matching bases. The CDR3 is 17 residues long. The germline V gene encodes CDR1 SGHVS and CDR2 FQNEAQ. With 5 bases removed from V and 0 bases from J, the gap between germline ends came to 17 bases. CDR3 sequence: CASSRGGGEDSNQPQHF. As DNA, the CDR3 is TGTGCCAGCAGCCGAGGCGGGGGGGAAGATAGCAATCAGCCCCAGCATTTT.

This chain uses TRBV5-1 with TRBJ1-4, with D uncertain. The V gene lost 2 bases and the J gene lost 7 bases, with 3 bases spanning the gap. CDR1 and CDR2 (germline): SGHRS, YFSETQ. There are 11 residues in the CDR3. The CDR3 sequence is CASSFGEKLFF. The DNA of the CDR3 is TGCGCCAGCAGCTTCGGTGAAAAACTGTTTTTT.

The chain couples TRBV9 to TRBJ2-5; maybe TRBD1 (5 bases). The CDR3 is made up of 13 amino acids. Germline V gene sequence: CDR1 SGDLS, CDR2 YYNGEE. Trimming took 4 bases from V and 5 from J, leaving 12 bases between them. The CDR3 nucleotides are TGTGCCAGCAGCTTAGTACCAGGGGAGACCCAGTACTTC. Translating it yields CASSLVPGETQYF. The whole variable domain, filled in from reference TRBV9 and TRBJ2-5, reads DSGVTQTPKHLITATGQRVTLRCSPRSGDLSVYWYQQSLDQGLQFLIQYYNGEERAKGNILERFSAQQFPDLHSELNLSSLELGDSALYFCASSLVPGETQYFGPGTRLLVL.

This clone was observed a handful of times. This chain links TRBV6-2 or TRBV6-3 with TRBJ1-1; TRBD1 matches 7 bases. CDR3 length: 16 residues. Germline CDR1 MNHEY, CDR2 SVGEGT. Trimming took 4 bases from V and 0 from J; bases not matched to a gene: 8. The CDR3 nucleotides read TGTGCCAGCAGTTTCCGCTCAGGGGGATTGAACACTGAAGCTTTCTTT. This translates into CASSFRSGGLNTEAFF.

V is TRBV30 and J is TRBJ2-3; D uncertain. Trimming pared 4 bases from V and 5 bases from J, leaving 7 bases between. Germline CDR1 reads GTSNPN; CDR2 reads SVGIG (reference sequence). This CDR3 region has 11 residues. The CDR3 loop reads CAWNRGDTQYF. The CDR3 bases are TGTGCCTGGAACCGCGGAGATACGCAGTATTTT.

J is TRBJ2-7 and V is TRBV7-9; possibly TRBD1 for D (5 bases). V lost 3 bases, J lost 4 bases, and 10 bases lay in between. Germline values: CDR1 SEHNR, CDR2 FQNEAQ (reference sequence). The CDR3 runs 13 residues. Written as DNA, the CDR3 is TGTGCCAGCAGCTTTGTAGGGGTGTACGAGCAGTACTTC. Translation: CASSFVGVYEQYF.

The chain couples TRBV7-9 to TRBJ2-3; D remains ambiguous. Trimming left V 5 bases short and J 2 bases short, with 8 bases between. The CDR3 totals 13 residues. Germline-derived CDR1 and CDR2 are SEHNR and FQNEAQ (reference sequence). The CDR3 bases are TGTGCCAGCAGCCCGGAGAACACAGATACGCAGTATTTT. Translating it yields CASSPENTDTQYF.

The rearrangement links TRBV5-1 to TRBJ2-1; a possible D gene is TRBD2 (5 bases). Germline loops: CDR1 SGHRS, CDR2 YFSETQ. The CDR3 length is 15 residues. Trimming took 4 bases from V and 4 from J, leaving 15 bases between them. CDR3 in DNA: TGCGCCAGCAGCCTTACCGGGAACGCATACAATGAGCAGTTCTTC. Its translation is CASSLTGNAYNEQFF. The whole variable domain, filled in from reference TRBV5-1 and TRBJ2-1, reads KAGVTQTPRYLIKTRGQQVTLSCSPISGHRSVSWYQQTPGQGLQFLFEYFSETQRNKGNFPGRFSGRQFSNSRSEMNVSTLELGDSALYLCASSLTGNAYNEQFFGPGTRLTVL.

This clone was recorded only once. The chain joins TRBV10-1 to TRBJ1-1; D possibly corresponds to TRBD1 (5 bases). With 3 bases removed from V and 5 bases from J, the gap between germline ends came to 10 bases. The length of the CDR3 is 13 residues. Germline V CDR1 and CDR2: WNHNN, SYGVQD (reference sequence). The CDR3 is CASSEWQGTEAFF. In DNA, the CDR3 is TGCGCCAGCAGTGAATGGCAGGGAACTGAAGCTTTCTTT.

The V gene is TRBV5-1, the J gene TRBJ2-3; no clear D gene. Germline V CDR1 and CDR2: SGHRS, YFSETQ. V was clipped by 0 bases and J by 4 bases, with 12 bases between them. There are 15 residues in the CDR3. Here the CDR3 DNA reads TGCGCCAGCAGCTTGGGGTTAGCTAGGTCAGATACGCAGTATTTT. Protein sequence: CASSLGLARSDTQYF.

The CDR3 coding sequence is TGTGCCAGCAGTATTAGCGGGAGTTTCGAGCAGTACTTC. Its translation: CASSISGSFEQYF. The chain joins TRBV11-2 to TRBJ2-7, with 9 positions matching TRBD2. The CDR3 extends over 13 amino acids. Germline V lookup: CDR1 SGHAT, CDR2 FQNNGV. V shed 6 bases and J 6 bases; nucleotides not matched to a gene: 6.

The genes are TRBV4-2 and TRBJ1-1; no clear D gene. The CDR3 has 14 residues. V was trimmed by 5 bases and J by 3 bases, leaving 13 bases between them. The V gene's germline CDR1 is LGHNA and CDR2 YNFKEQ. The CDR3 here is CASSWRTHDTEAFF. In DNA, the CDR3 is TGTGCCAGCAGCTGGAGGACCCACGACACTGAAGCTTTCTTT.

Only a few counts were recorded for this clone. This chain connects TRBV7-9 to TRBJ2-7; 10 nucleotides agree with TRBD2. This CDR3 contains 15 residues. The germline V gene has CDR1 SEHNR and CDR2 FQNEAQ (reference sequence). The J segment lost 1 base and the V segment lost 5 bases, leaving 5 bases of the junction unmatched. CDR3 sequence: CASSLLAGDSYEQYF. CDR3 DNA: TGTGCCAGCAGCCTGCTAGCGGGGGATTCCTACGAGCAGTACTTC.

The J gene is TRBJ2-6, the V gene TRBV4-3; 7 bases line up with TRBD1. The germline V gene has CDR1 LGHNA and CDR2 YSLEER. V was pared by 5 bases and J by 2 bases, with 9 bases of the junction left unmatched. The length of the CDR3 is 17 residues. The CDR3 is CASSRNRGTTGANVLTF. The CDR3 DNA reads TGCGCCAGCAGCAGGAACAGGGGTACAACTGGGGCCAACGTCCTGACTTTC.

Details on this clone: A read error may produce the germline difference seen at one junction end. V gene TRBV3-1 (or the pseudogene TRBV3-2) combines with J gene TRBJ2-5; D gene uncertain. The germline V gene has CDR1 LGHDT and CDR2 YNNKEL (reference sequence). This CDR3 region has 14 residues. CDR3 residues: CASRQDAVQETQYF. CDR3 DNA: TGTGCCAGCAGGCAAGATGCGGTTCAAGAGACCCAGTACTTC.

In this sample, this clone turned up once. The chain links TRBV11-3 to TRBJ2-5; 8 nucleotides match TRBD2. The V gene's germline CDR1 is SGHNT and CDR2 YENEEA. V dropped 1 base and J dropped 4; count of bases not matched to a gene: 14. The CDR3 length is 18 residues. The DNA for the CDR3 is TGTGCCAGCAGCTTAGGCCCCATTGCGGGAGGATATCCAGAGACCCAGTACTTC. Translated, it gives CASSLGPIAGGYPETQYF.

DNA for the CDR3: TGCAGCGTTCTACCGGACAGGGGAGGAGATACGCAGTATTTT. This encodes CSVLPDRGGDTQYF. The chain employs TRBV29-1 and TRBJ2-3; TRBD1 agrees at 9 bases. Germline V lookup: CDR1 SQVTM, CDR2 ANQGSEA. V lost 5 bases, J lost 5 bases, and 8 bases stayed unmatched. This CDR3 is built from 14 residues.

The chain employs TRBV4-3 and TRBJ1-1, with TRBD1 matching 10 bases. The germline gives CDR1 LGHNA, CDR2 YSLEER. The ends lost 2 bases at V and 7 bases at J; junction bases unmatched: 13. CDR3 length: 17 amino acids. The CDR3 is CASSQRVQRQGANEAFF. In DNA, the CDR3 is TGCGCCAGCAGCCAACGAGTGCAGCGACAGGGGGCTAATGAAGCTTTCTTT.

The chain combines TRBV7-9 with TRBJ1-6, with TRBD1 matching 7 bases. CDR1 and CDR2 from the germline V gene are SEHNR and FQNEAQ (reference sequence). Trimming took 5 bases from V and 8 from J; bases not matched to a gene: 9. The CDR3 sequence is 15 residues long. CDR3 amino acids: CASSPPGQSDSPLHF. The CDR3 bases are TGTGCCAGCAGCCCACCGGGACAGTCAGATTCACCCCTCCACTTT.

This clone was detected a few times. The chain uses TRBV6-5 and TRBJ2-4, with D possibly matching TRBD1 (5 bases). V lost 6 bases and J 2 bases, leaving 5 bases between the germline ends. Per germline, CDR1 MNHEY and CDR2 SVGAGI. The CDR3 consists of 12 residues. The CDR3, as DNA: TGTGCCAGCAGGGACACCAAAAACATTCAGTACTTC. It yields the protein CASRDTKNIQYF.

This rearrangement joins TRBV28 to TRBJ2-7, with 10 positions matching TRBD1. Looked up from germline, CDR1 is MDHEN and CDR2 is SYDVKM. J was trimmed by 0 bases and V by 2 bases; bases with no gene match: 1. The CDR3 has 15 residues. The CDR3 reads CASSLRDRGSYEQYF. CDR3 coding DNA: TGTGCCAGCAGTTTAAGGGACAGGGGCTCCTACGAGCAGTACTTC. Supplemented by reference TRBV28 and TRBJ2-7, the full variable domain reads DVKVTQSSRYLVKRTGEKVFLECVQDMDHENMFWYRQDPGLGLRLIYFSYDVKMKEKGDIPEGYSVSREKKERFSLILESASTNQTSMYLCASSLRDRGSYEQYFGPGTRLTVT.

J is TRBJ2-5 and V is TRBV7-8; TRBD1 aligns across 9 bases. The CDR3 runs 15 residues. V shed 5 bases and J 5 bases; nucleotides not matched to a gene: 9. CDR1 and CDR2 from the germline V gene are SGHVS and FQNEAQ. CDR3 sequence (DNA): TGTGCCAGCAGCAACAGACAGGGGGTCTACGAGACCCAGTACTTC. Its translation is CASSNRQGVYETQYF.